The clone carrying this T cell receptor beta chain was observed a few times. Its target is unknown. TCRdb reprocessed the reads with MiXCR, giving one entry per CDR3 protein. The repertoire holds approximately 500,000 distinct CDR3 sequences, with about 25% as singletons. This record comes from a study of T cell repertoires in cytomegalovirus infection. Across the study: Public TCR beta signatures indicated both CMV infection and matching HLA type.

The CDR3 extends over 17 amino acids. V gave up 1 base and J gave up 5 bases; unmatched junction bases: 4. Germline V gene lookup returns CDR1 MGHRA and CDR2 YSYEKL. Study-level findings and limits: CMV carriers having the relevant HLA were flagged by cumulative public TCR beta family frequency. The ex vivo response showed dominance by HLA-C-restricted CMV-specific TCR beta clonotypes.

This clonotype was obtained from a human donor in good health (CMV status not recorded). Some clones in this sample may be carry-over from other donors' samples. The source material was PBMCs. This chain uses TRBV4-1 with TRBJ2-1; 14 bases line up with TRBD2. Here the CDR3 DNA reads TGCGCCAGCAGCCAAGCCGAGACTAGCGGGAGGGACAATGAGCAGTTCTTC. Its protein product is CASSQAETSGRDNEQFF.